These 19 T cell receptor beta chains came from one sample sequenced in a study of monozygotic twins with inflammatory bowel disease. From the 5' RACE reads, TCRdb lists one entry per CDR3 protein and no DNA. The sample table includes about 330,000 distinct CDR3 sequences. Sequenced sample: blood. These receptors came from a human donor with ulcerative colitis or Crohn's disease, or a healthy co-twin of an affected twin (not recorded which).

The rearrangement uses TRBV28 and TRBJ2-5; no DNA is available, so the TRBD2 call from TCRdb remains unchecked. Germline V gives CDR1 MDHEN, CDR2 SYDVKM. This CDR3 has 18 residues. The CDR3 sequence is CASSLGTGTSGRSTTQYF.

V is TRBV28 and J is TRBJ1-2; TCRdb picks TRBD1, but there is no DNA to check that call. The CDR3 contains 15 residues. Germline-derived CDR1 and CDR2 are MDHEN and SYDVKM. CDR3 sequence: CASRFQAGTAYGYTF.

This chain links TRBV7-9 with TRBJ1-1. Germline V gene lookup returns CDR1 SEHNR and CDR2 FQNEAQ (reference sequence). This CDR3 contains 13 residues. The CDR3 region is CASSPVGSTEAFF.

The V call is TRBV15, the J call TRBJ2-5; lacking DNA, the TRBD2 call made by TCRdb goes unchecked. Per the germline V gene, CDR1 is LNHNV and CDR2 is YYDKDF (reference sequence). The CDR3 sequence is 16 residues long. CDR3 region: CATSRVAGATQETQYF.

The CDR3 here is CASSLEPLAKNIQYF. The chain links TRBV5-1 to TRBJ2-4. This CDR3 spans 15 amino acids. Germline V lookup: CDR1 SGHRS, CDR2 YFSETQ.

This CDR3 reads CASSPPGQDNQPQHF. The V call is TRBV23-1, the J call TRBJ1-5; checking the TCRdb D call of TRBD1 is not possible without DNA. TRBV23-1 is sorted into the ORF group, with uncertain function. The CDR3 is made up of 15 amino acids.

This rearrangement joins TRBV5-4 to TRBJ2-5. The length of the CDR3 is 14 residues. CDR1 is SGHNT and CDR2 is YYREEE in the germline V gene (reference sequence). The CDR3 loop is CASSLGWRQETQYF.

V and J are TRBV7-2 and TRBJ1-2; without DNA, the TCRdb call of TRBD1 cannot be checked. The CDR3 consists of 16 residues. Germline V gives CDR1 SGHTA, CDR2 FQGNSA. CDR3 sequence reads: CASSPDRAGLHYGYTF.

The chain carries TRBV7-2 and TRBJ2-5. There are 12 residues in the CDR3. The germline CDR1 and CDR2 sequences are SGHTA and FQGNSA. CDR3 amino acids: CASSPVLGTQYF.

V usage is TRBV7-2 and J usage is TRBJ2-7; the D call from TCRdb, TRBD1, cannot be confirmed without DNA. Germline values: CDR1 SGHTA, CDR2 FQGNSA. The CDR3 has 16 amino acids. CDR3 protein: CASSRTTGQGRREQYF.

This chain connects TRBV29-1 to TRBJ2-7; the D call of TRBD1 rests on TCRdb alone, since no DNA is present to check it. The CDR3 extends over 14 amino acids. Germline CDR1 reads SQVTM; CDR2 reads ANQGSEA. This CDR3 is CSVESGTESYEQYF.

The rearrangement joins TRBV12-3 or TRBV12-4 to TRBJ1-2; TCRdb reports TRBD1, a call that lacks DNA to check it against. The CDR3 has 14 amino acids. This CDR3 reads CASSLNPGLDGYTF.

This sequence joins TRBV12-3 or TRBV12-4 and TRBJ1-1. This CDR3 is built from 13 residues. This CDR3 is CASSLVTDTEAFF.

The rearrangement links TRBV6-4 to TRBJ2-2; TCRdb indicates TRBD1, and absent DNA this call remains unverified. The CDR3 contains 14 residues. Per germline, CDR1 MRHNA and CDR2 SNTAGT. The chain's CDR3 is CASSDTGDAGELFF.

The chain links TRBV20-1 to TRBJ1-1; lacking DNA, the TRBD1 call made by TCRdb goes unchecked. The CDR3 has 14 residues. Germline values: CDR1 DFQATT, CDR2 SNEGSKA (reference sequence). CDR3 sequence reads: CSAPRQGKNTEAFF.

This chain uses TRBV19 with TRBJ2-1; TCRdb's D call, TRBD1, is unchecked because there is no DNA. There are 16 residues in the CDR3. From germline, CDR1 is LNHDA and CDR2 SQIVND (reference sequence). CDR3 amino acids: CASPICPGETYNEQFF.

The chain has TRBV12-3 or TRBV12-4 and TRBJ2-3; without DNA, the TCRdb call of TRBD2 cannot be checked. The CDR3 covers 12 residues. CDR3 region: CASSPRRDTQYF.

J is TRBJ2-7 and V is TRBV18; TCRdb indicates TRBD1, and absent DNA this call remains unverified. Per the germline V gene, CDR1 is KGHSH and CDR2 is LQKENI. CDR3 length: 14 residues. CDR3 sequence reads: CASSTGTGSIEQYF.

The rearrangement links TRBV7-8 to TRBJ1-1; TCRdb indicates TRBD1, and absent DNA this call remains unverified. The CDR3 extends over 13 amino acids. Germline V lookup: CDR1 SGHVS, CDR2 FQNEAQ. CDR3 sequence reads: CASATGGLLRAFF.